One sample yielded the 27 T cell receptor beta chains listed below, sequenced in a study of blood T cells in healthy people across ages. A second PCR, run for about 6 to 11 cycles, used a sample-barcoded 5' primer plus a J-beta primer mix. TCRdb processed the 5' RACE reads anew with MiXCR; each CDR3 protein has one entry. The sample holds approximately 900,000 distinct CDR3 sequences, about 29% seen once. The data also belong to a second study, concerning T cells of mothers and their children.

Sequencing was carried out using blood. The receptors derive from a woman between 40 and 50 years old in good health.

Worth noting for this clonotype: The final CDR3 position lacks the conserved phenylalanine or tryptophan, pointing to a likely read error. The chain carries TRBV28 and TRBJ2-7; D ambiguous. V was shortened by 6 bases and J by 7 bases, with 16 bases between the two germline ends. Germline CDR1 is MDHEN and CDR2 is SYDVKM. The CDR3 has 13 residues. In nucleotides, the CDR3 is TGTGCCAGCAGACGGGCTACGGACCGGGAGCAGTACCTC. Translation: CASRRATDREQYL.

The chain has TRBV6-2 or TRBV6-3 and TRBJ2-3; maybe TRBD1 (5 bases). The germline V gene has CDR1 MNHEY and CDR2 SVGEGT. The CDR3 loop spans 16 amino acids. Trimming removed 2 bases at V and 3 bases at J, with 15 bases between. The CDR3 loop reads CASSYLAVGPTDTQYF. In DNA form, the CDR3 reads TGTGCCAGCAGTTACCTCGCGGTGGGGCCAACAGATACGCAGTATTTT.

This clonotype was recorded at least ten times. As DNA, the CDR3 is TGTGCCAGCAGCTCCACTGCTACAGGACCGATTAACTATGGCTACACCTTC. It codes for CASSSTATGPINYGYTF. V is TRBV9 and J is TRBJ1-2, with D perhaps TRBD1 (5 bases). Trimming cost V 4 bases and J 1 base, with 20 bases left between them. CDR1 and CDR2 (germline): SGDLS, YYNGEE. This CDR3 has 17 amino acids.

The rearrangement links TRBV6-2 or TRBV6-3 to TRBJ2-3, with 10 bases identical to TRBD2. The J segment lost 3 bases and the V segment lost 7 bases, leaving 10 bases of the junction unmatched. This CDR3 contains 16 residues. Germline CDR1 MNHEY, CDR2 SVGEGT. The DNA of the CDR3 is TGTGCCAGCATGATCCGGACTAGCGGAACGACAGATACGCAGTATTTT. Residues: CASMIRTSGTTDTQYF.

About this clonotype itself: A much more abundant neighbour one base away suggests this may be a read error. V gene TRBV9 combines with J gene TRBJ2-1; D possibly corresponds to TRBD2 (5 bases). Germline V gene data show CDR1 as SGDLS and CDR2 as YYNGEE. The CDR3 length is 16 residues. CDR3 DNA sequence: TGTGCCGGCAGCTTCCTTCCCGGGAACCTAAACAATGAGCAGTTCTTC. It translates to CAGSFLPGNLNNEQFF.

In its sample, this clonotype was seen many times. The chain uses TRBV5-1 and TRBJ1-5; TRBD1 matches 10 bases. The germline V gene has CDR1 SGHRS and CDR2 YFSETQ. The trim removed 2 bases at V and 4 bases at J, leaving 3 bases unmatched. This CDR3 is 15 amino acids long. The CDR3 spells CASSLTGQGNQPQHF. The CDR3 DNA reads TGCGCCAGCAGCTTAACGGGACAGGGGAATCAGCCCCAGCATTTT.

As DNA, the CDR3 is TGTGCCAGCAGCTTATCTGTAACCCCGGGCGATGAGCAGTTCTTC. As protein: CASSLSVTPGDEQFF. This chain links TRBV7-9 with TRBJ2-1; D unclear. The ends were cut back, 2 bases at V and 8 bases at J, with 16 bases in the middle. Germline CDR1 is SEHNR and CDR2 is FQNEAQ (reference sequence). This CDR3 region has 15 residues. The full variable domain, its missing parts supplied by reference TRBV7-9 and TRBJ2-1, is DTGVSQNPRHKITKRGQNVTFRCDPISEHNRLYWYRQTLGQGPEFLTYFQNEAQLEKSRLLSDRFSAERPKGSFSTLEIQRTEQGDSAMYLCASSLSVTPGDEQFFGPGTRLTVL.

This chain connects TRBV12-3 or TRBV12-4 to TRBJ2-7, with 11 nucleotides matching TRBD1. With 6 bases clipped from V and 0 bases from J, the junction kept 16 bases outside the gene matches. The CDR3 is made up of 19 amino acids. CDR3 sequence reads: CASSKKLRGTGGNSYEQYF. CDR3 nucleotides: TGTGCCAGCAGCAAAAAACTGAGGGGGACAGGGGGGAACTCCTACGAGCAGTACTTC.

The gene calls are TRBV20-1 and TRBJ2-7, with 7 positions matching TRBD2. Germline assignment: CDR1 DFQATT and CDR2 SNEGSKA (reference sequence). CDR3 size: 17 residues. The V and J ends lost 0 bases and 2 bases, in that order; junction bases with no gene match: 13. The CDR3 nucleotides are TGCAGTGCTAGAGACCCCCGGGGGAGCGGGGCACCCTACGAGCAGTACTTC. Its translation: CSARDPRGSGAPYEQYF.

Ten or more counts support this clonotype. This chain joins TRBV12-3 or TRBV12-4 and TRBJ2-5; 12 nucleotides agree with TRBD2. V shed 6 bases, J shed 5 bases, and the junction held 10 bases outside the gene matches. The CDR3 is 16 residues long. CDR3 residues: CASSVTSGGRGETQYF. Written as DNA, the CDR3 is TGTGCCAGCAGCGTTACTAGCGGGGGGCGTGGGGAGACCCAGTACTTC.

This rearrangement joins TRBV7-2 to TRBJ1-2; unclear D gene. V lost 1 base, J lost 3 bases, and 6 bases lay in between. The germline V gene encodes CDR1 SGHTA and CDR2 FQGNSA. The CDR3 loop spans 13 amino acids. CDR3 protein: CASSLEAYYGYTF. The CDR3 bases are TGTGCCAGCAGCTTAGAAGCGTACTATGGCTACACCTTC.

Ten or more counts support this clonotype. The chain has TRBV5-6 and TRBJ2-3; TRBD2 aligns across 10 bases. The germline CDR1 and CDR2 sequences are SGHDT and YYEEEE. V lost 2 bases and J lost 3; bases outside the gene matches: 6. CDR3 length: 16 residues. The CDR3 reads CASSLTLAGATDTQYF. For the CDR3, the DNA is TGTGCCAGCAGCTTAACCCTAGCGGGGGCAACAGATACGCAGTATTTT.

J is TRBJ2-4 and V is TRBV28; D gene uncertain. V was pared by 5 bases and J by 2 bases, with 16 bases between. This CDR3 comprises 16 residues. The germline V gene encodes CDR1 MDHEN and CDR2 SYDVKM. The CDR3, as DNA: TGTGCCAGCAGTATACAGCCAACTCTAACCAAAAACATTCAGTACTTC. This encodes CASSIQPTLTKNIQYF.

In this sample, this clonotype turned up many times. The chain combines TRBV20-1 with TRBJ2-3, with a possible D match to TRBD1 (5 bases). This CDR3 has 18 residues. Trimming pared 3 bases from V and 0 bases from J, leaving 22 bases between. Germline V gene sequence: CDR1 DFQATT, CDR2 SNEGSKA (reference sequence). The CDR3 region is CSASLWGPTLVSTDTQYF. CDR3 bases: TGCAGTGCTAGCCTGTGGGGCCCTACCCTTGTTAGCACAGATACGCAGTATTTT.

This clonotype appeared many times. The chain carries TRBV20-1 and TRBJ2-1; unclear D gene. The CDR3 runs to 14 residues. V gave up 4 bases and J gave up 4 bases, with 14 bases separating them. CDR1 is DFQATT, CDR2 SNEGSKA, per germline (reference sequence). The CDR3 bases are TGCAGTGCTAAACCGATAACGGAATACAATGAGCAGTTCTTC. This sequence encodes CSAKPITEYNEQFF.

V and J are TRBV5-6 and TRBJ1-6; 9 bases match TRBD1. Germline CDR1 and CDR2: SGHDT and YYEEEE. This CDR3 is built from 15 residues. V lost 1 base to trimming and J lost 10 bases; unmatched junction nucleotides: 6. The CDR3 reads CASSLMDRGGSPLHF. CDR3 nucleotides: TGTGCCAGCAGCTTGATGGACAGGGGAGGGTCACCCCTCCACTTT.

Only one count was recorded for this clonotype. This chain joins TRBV29-1 and TRBJ2-2; no definite D call. The V end was cut by 5 bases, the J end by 6 bases, with 4 bases between. CDR3 length: 10 residues. Germline CDR1 is SQVTM and CDR2 is ANQGSEA. CDR3 loop: CSVLAGELFF. The CDR3 DNA reads as TGCAGCGTTCTTGCCGGGGAGCTGTTTTTT.

The chain couples TRBV7-2 to TRBJ1-1; tentative D call: TRBD1 (5 bases). The V gene lost 7 bases and the J gene lost 8 bases, with 14 bases spanning the gap. The CDR3 consists of 12 residues. Germline V CDR1 and CDR2: SGHTA, FQGNSA. This CDR3 is CASTYGGSEAFF. Written as DNA, the CDR3 is TGTGCCAGCACCTATGGGGGGTCAGAAGCTTTCTTT.

The sample holds many counts of this clonotype. The chain employs TRBV24-1 and TRBJ2-7; perhaps TRBD1 as D (6 bases). This CDR3 spans 14 amino acids. The germline V and J ends were trimmed by 4 bases and 3 bases, with 12 bases remaining between them. The germline CDR1 and CDR2 sequences are KGHDR and SFDVKD. CDR3: CATSDPGDNYEQYF. Here the CDR3 DNA reads TGTGCCACCAGTGACCCCGGGGACAACTACGAGCAGTACTTC.

The chain uses TRBV27 and TRBJ2-3; D may be TRBD2 (5 bases). V was cut by 5 bases and J by 4 bases, with 10 bases left in between. The length of the CDR3 is 13 residues. Germline V lookup: CDR1 MNHEY, CDR2 SMNVEV (reference sequence). For the CDR3, the DNA is TGTGCCAGCAGTCATGACGGGGCAGATACGCAGTATTTT. Translating it yields CASSHDGADTQYF.

As regards this clonotype: It may be a read error: a sequence one base away is much more abundant. This chain joins TRBV19 and TRBJ2-7; no reliable D call. Trimming took off 6 bases at V and 3 bases at J, with 12 bases between the two ends. Per germline, CDR1 LNHDA and CDR2 SQIVND (reference sequence). This CDR3 spans 13 amino acids. The CDR3 DNA reads as TGTGCCAGTAGGGCTGCAGCGTACTACGAGCAGTACTTC. Translating gives CASRAAAYYEQYF.

Notes on this clonotype: One junction end does not reproduce the germline sequence, and a read error may be involved. The chain uses TRBV7-7 and TRBJ2-5, with 9 nucleotides matching TRBD2. The germline V gene encodes CDR1 SSHAT and CDR2 FNYEAQ (reference sequence). CDR3 size: 16 residues. CDR3 bases: TGTGCTAGCAGCTTAAAAGGTAGCGGGGGCCAAGAGACCCAGTACTTC. It specifies CASSLKGSGGQETQYF.

As concerns this clonotype: At one of its ends the junction is not consistent with the germline gene, which may arise from a read error. The CDR3 region has the DNA TGCGGCGTTGTTACCGACAGGAAAGCCTACGAGCAGTACTTC. Amino acids: CGVVTDRKAYEQYF. V is TRBV29-1 and J is TRBJ2-4; D might be TRBD1 (6 bases). TRBJ2-7 explains the end of the DNA better; the J call may be wrong. The germline CDR1 and CDR2 sequences are SQVTM and ANQGSEA. The CDR3 loop spans 14 amino acids.

This clonotype has a handful of counts. This clone may be a read error of a much larger clone one base away. The V call is TRBV6-1, the J call TRBJ1-1; maybe TRBD1 (6 bases). CDR3 size: 13 residues. Germline CDR1 is MNHNS and CDR2 is SASEGT. CDR3 residues: CASSGQPNTGAFF. Written as DNA, the CDR3 is TGTGCCAGCAGCGGACAGCCCAACACTGGAGCTTTCTTT.

The rearrangement links TRBV5-1 to TRBJ2-3; perhaps TRBD2 as D (6 bases). In germline, CDR1 is SGHRS, CDR2 YFSETQ. This CDR3 is 16 amino acids long. The V end was cut by 0 bases, the J end by 0 bases, with 11 bases between. CDR3 DNA: TGCGCCAGCAGCTTGGGTACGCTAGCGAGCACAGATACGCAGTATTTT. Translation: CASSLGTLASTDTQYF.

This clonotype was counted at least ten times. The rearrangement uses TRBV10-3 and TRBJ2-7, with D possibly TRBD1 on 6 matching bases. Germline V gene lookup returns CDR1 ENHRY and CDR2 SYGVKD. The CDR3 length is 13 residues. Trimming took 0 bases from V and 12 from J, leaving 15 bases between them. Here the CDR3 DNA reads TGTGCCATCAGTGAGTCACAAGGACAGCCCTCGTACTTC. It is translated as CAISESQGQPSYF.

This chain links TRBV10-3 with TRBJ2-7, with 7 bases identical to TRBD1. Trimming cost V 8 bases and J 2 bases; bases outside gene matches: 12. The germline CDR1 and CDR2 sequences are ENHRY and SYGVKD. The CDR3 is made up of 15 amino acids. In nucleotides, the CDR3 is TGTGCCATCGGTGCTGCTCAGGGGGACACCTACGAGCAGTACTTC. It codes for CAIGAAQGDTYEQYF.